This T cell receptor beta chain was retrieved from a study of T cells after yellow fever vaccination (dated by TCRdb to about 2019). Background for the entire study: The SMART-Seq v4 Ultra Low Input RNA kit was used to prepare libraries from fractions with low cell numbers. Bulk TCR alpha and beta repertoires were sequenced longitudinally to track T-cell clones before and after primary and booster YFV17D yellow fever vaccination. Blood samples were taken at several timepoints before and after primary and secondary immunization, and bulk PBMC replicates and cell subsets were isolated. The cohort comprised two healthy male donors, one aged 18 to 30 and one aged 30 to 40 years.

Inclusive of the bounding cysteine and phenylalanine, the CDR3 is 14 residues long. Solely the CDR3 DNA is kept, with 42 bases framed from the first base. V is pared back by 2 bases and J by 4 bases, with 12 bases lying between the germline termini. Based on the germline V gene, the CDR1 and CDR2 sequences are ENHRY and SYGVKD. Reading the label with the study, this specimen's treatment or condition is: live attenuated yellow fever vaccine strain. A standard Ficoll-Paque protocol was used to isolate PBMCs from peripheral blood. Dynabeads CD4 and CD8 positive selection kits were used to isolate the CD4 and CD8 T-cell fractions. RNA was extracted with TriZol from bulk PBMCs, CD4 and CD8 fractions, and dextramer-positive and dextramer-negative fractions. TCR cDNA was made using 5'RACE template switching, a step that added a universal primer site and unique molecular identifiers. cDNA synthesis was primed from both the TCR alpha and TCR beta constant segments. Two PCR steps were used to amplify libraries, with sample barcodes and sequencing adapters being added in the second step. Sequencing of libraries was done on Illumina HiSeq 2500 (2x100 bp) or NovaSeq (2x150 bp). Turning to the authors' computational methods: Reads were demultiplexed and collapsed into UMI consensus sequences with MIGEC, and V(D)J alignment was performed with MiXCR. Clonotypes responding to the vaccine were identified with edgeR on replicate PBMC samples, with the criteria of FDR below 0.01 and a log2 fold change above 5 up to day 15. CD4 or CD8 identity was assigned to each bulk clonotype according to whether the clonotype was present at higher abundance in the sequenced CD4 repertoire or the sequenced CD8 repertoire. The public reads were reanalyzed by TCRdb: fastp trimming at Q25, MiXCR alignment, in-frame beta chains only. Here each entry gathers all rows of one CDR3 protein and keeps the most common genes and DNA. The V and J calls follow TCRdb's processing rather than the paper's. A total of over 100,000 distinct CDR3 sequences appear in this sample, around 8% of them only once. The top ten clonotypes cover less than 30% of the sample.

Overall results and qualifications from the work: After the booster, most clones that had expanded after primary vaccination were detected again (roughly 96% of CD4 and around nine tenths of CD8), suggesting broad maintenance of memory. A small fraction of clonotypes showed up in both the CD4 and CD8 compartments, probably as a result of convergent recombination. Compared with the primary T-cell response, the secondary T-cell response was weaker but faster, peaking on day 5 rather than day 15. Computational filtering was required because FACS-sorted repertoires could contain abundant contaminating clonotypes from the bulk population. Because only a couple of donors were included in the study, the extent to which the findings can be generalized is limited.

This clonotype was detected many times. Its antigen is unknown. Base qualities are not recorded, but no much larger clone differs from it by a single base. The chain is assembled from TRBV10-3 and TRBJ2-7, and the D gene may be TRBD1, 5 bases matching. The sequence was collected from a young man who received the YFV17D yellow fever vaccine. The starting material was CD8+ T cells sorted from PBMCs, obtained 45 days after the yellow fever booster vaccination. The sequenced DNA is TGTGCCATCAGTGAGACCCAGGGATTTTACGAGCAGTACTTC. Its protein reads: CAISETQGFYEQYF.